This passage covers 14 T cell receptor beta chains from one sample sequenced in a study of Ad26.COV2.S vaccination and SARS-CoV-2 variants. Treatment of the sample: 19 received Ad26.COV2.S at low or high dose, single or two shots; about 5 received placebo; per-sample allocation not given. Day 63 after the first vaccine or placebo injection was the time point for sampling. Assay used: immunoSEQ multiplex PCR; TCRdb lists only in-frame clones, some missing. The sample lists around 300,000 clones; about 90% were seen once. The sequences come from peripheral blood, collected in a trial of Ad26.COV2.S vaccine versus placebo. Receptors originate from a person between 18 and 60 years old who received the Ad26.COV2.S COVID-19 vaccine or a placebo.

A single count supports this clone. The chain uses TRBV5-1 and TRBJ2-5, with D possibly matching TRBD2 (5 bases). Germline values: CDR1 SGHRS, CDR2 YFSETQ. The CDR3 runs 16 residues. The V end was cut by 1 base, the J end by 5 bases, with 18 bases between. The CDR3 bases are TGCGCCAGCAGCTTGCCGGAGAGGGATAGTAGCGAGACCCAGTACTTC. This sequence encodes CASSLPERDSSETQYF.

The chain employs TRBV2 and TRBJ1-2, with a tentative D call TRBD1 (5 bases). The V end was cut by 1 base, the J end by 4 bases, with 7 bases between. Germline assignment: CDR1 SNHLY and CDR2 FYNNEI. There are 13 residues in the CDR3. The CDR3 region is CASSEDTGYGYTF. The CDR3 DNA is TGTGCCAGCAGTGAAGACACAGGCTATGGCTACACCTTC.

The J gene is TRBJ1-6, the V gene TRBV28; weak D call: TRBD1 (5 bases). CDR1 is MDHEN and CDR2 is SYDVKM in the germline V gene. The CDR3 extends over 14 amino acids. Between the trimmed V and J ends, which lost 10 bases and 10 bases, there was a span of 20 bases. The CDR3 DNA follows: TGTGCCATCCAGGACACCCAGGGATTATCACCCCTCCACTTT. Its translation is CAIQDTQGLSPLHF.

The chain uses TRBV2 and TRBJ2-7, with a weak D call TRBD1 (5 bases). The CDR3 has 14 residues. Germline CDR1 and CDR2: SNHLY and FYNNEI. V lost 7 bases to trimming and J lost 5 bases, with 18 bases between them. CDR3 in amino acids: CASTSQGSQHEQYF. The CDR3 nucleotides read TGTGCCAGCACTAGTCAGGGTTCTCAACACGAGCAGTACTTC.

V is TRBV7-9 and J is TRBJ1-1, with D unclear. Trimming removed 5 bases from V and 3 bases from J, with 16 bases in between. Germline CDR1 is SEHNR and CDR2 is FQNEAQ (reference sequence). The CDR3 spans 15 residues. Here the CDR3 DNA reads TGTGCCAGCAGCCTCTGGCCGACGGAGGACACTGAAGCTTTCTTT. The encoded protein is CASSLWPTEDTEAFF.

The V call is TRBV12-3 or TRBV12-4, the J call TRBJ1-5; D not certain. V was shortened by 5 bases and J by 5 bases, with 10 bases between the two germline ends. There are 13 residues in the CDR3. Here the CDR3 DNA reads TGTGCCAGCAGTCCCCGAACTGATCAGCCCCAGCATTTT. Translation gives CASSPRTDQPQHF.

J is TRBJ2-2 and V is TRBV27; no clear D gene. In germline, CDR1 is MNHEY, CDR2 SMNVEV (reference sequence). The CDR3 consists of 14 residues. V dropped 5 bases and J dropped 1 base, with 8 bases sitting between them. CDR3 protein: CASSPGLNTGELFF. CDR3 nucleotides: TGTGCCAGCAGTCCCGGGCTGAACACCGGGGAGCTGTTTTTT.

The CDR3 nucleotides read TGTGCCTGGAGTGGATCCACAGATACGCAGTATTTT. Translated, it gives CAWSGSTDTQYF. The chain is built from TRBV30 and TRBJ2-3, with D hard to call. The CDR3 sequence is 12 residues long. V lost 1 base and J lost 2, with 4 bases in between. CDR1 and CDR2 from the germline V gene are GTSNPN and SVGIG (reference sequence).

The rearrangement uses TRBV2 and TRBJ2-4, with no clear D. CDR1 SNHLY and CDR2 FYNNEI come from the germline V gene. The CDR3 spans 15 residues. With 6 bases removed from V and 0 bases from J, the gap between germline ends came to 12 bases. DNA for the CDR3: TGTGCCAGCAGGGTCCGGGTGATAGCCAAAAACATTCAGTACTTC. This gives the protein CASRVRVIAKNIQYF.

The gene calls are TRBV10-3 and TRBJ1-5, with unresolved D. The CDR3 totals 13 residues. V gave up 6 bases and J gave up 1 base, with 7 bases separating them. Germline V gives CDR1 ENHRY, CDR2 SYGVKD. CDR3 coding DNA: TGTGCCATCAGGACGGGAAGCAATCAGCCCCAGCATTTT. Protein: CAIRTGSNQPQHF.

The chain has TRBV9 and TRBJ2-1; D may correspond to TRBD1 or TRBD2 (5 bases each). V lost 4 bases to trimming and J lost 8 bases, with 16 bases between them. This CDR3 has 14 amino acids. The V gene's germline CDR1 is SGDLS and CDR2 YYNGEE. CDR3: CASSSRDRTDEQFF. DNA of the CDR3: TGTGCCAGCAGCTCCAGGGACCGTACCGATGAGCAGTTCTTC.

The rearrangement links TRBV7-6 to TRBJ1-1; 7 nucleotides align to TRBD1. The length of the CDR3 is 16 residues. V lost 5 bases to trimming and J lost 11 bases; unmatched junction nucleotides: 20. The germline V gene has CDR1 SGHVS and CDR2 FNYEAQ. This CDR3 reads CASSLGYATAPGGAFF. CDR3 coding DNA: TGTGCCAGCAGCCTAGGGTACGCTACGGCTCCAGGGGGGGCTTTCTTT.

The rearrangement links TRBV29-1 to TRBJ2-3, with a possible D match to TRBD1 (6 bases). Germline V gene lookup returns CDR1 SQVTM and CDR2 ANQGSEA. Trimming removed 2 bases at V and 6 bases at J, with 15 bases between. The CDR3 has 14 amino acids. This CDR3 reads CSVEHRVPGDTQYF. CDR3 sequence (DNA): TGCAGCGTTGAACACAGGGTTCCCGGGGATACGCAGTATTTT.

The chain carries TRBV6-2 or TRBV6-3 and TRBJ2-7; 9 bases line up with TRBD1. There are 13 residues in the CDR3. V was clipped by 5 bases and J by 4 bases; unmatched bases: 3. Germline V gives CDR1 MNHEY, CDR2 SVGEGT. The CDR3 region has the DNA TGTGCCAGCAGTCACAGGGGGCGGTACGAGCAGTACTTC. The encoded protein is CASSHRGRYEQYF.